Listed here are 25 T cell receptor beta chains from one sample, sequenced in a study of blood T cell repertoires in COVID-19. Sequencing used immunoSEQ multiplex PCR; TCRdb keeps in-frame clones, though not all of them. Among a few hundred thousand clones listed, roughly 89% were seen once. The sequenced material came from peripheral blood. These receptor sequences come from a woman aged 40 to 49 who had recovered from COVID-19.

V and J are TRBV4-1 and TRBJ1-5; D is ambiguous. V gave up 1 base and J gave up 6 bases, with 10 bases separating them. The CDR3 has 14 residues. Looked up from germline, CDR1 is MGHRA and CDR2 is YSYEKL. The CDR3 sequence: CASSQVGRGQPQHF. CDR3 DNA sequence: TGCGCCAGCAGCCAAGTTGGACGGGGTCAGCCCCAGCATTTT.

The rearrangement links TRBV9 to TRBJ1-2; 10 bases are shared with TRBD1. The CDR3 loop spans 16 amino acids. The junction had 4 bases not matched to a gene; V was cut back by 0 bases and J by 2 bases. Germline lookup yields CDR1 SGDLS and CDR2 YYNGEE. The CDR3, as DNA: TGTGCCAGCAGCGTAGCGCGACAGGGGGCGAACTATGGCTACACCTTC. This codes for CASSVARQGANYGYTF. Using reference TRBV9 and TRBJ1-2 for the parts outside the CDR3, the full variable domain is DSGVTQTPKHLITATGQRVTLRCSPRSGDLSVYWYQQSLDQGLQFLIQYYNGEERAKGNILERFSAQQFPDLHSELNLSSLELGDSALYFCASSVARQGANYGYTFGSGTRLTVV.

The V call is TRBV5-4, the J call TRBJ2-1; TRBD2 is a possible D gene (5 bases). V lost 1 base, J lost 7 bases, and 9 bases lay in between. There are 13 residues in the CDR3. Germline CDR1 reads SGHNT; CDR2 reads YYREEE (reference sequence). The chain's CDR3 is CASSLRDGNEQFF. The DNA of the CDR3 is TGTGCCAGCAGCTTGCGGGATGGTAATGAGCAGTTCTTC. The full variable domain, in which reference TRBV5-4 and TRBJ2-1 provide the parts outside the CDR3, is ETGVTQSPTHLIKTRGQQVTLRCSSQSGHNTVSWYQQALGQGPQFIFQYYREEENGRGNFPPRFSGLQFPNYSSELNVNALELDDSALYLCASSLRDGNEQFFGPGTRLTVL.

The rearrangement links TRBV6-6 to TRBJ1-2, with D maybe TRBD1 (5 bases). Germline lookup yields CDR1 MNHNY and CDR2 SVGAGI (reference sequence). This CDR3 comprises 16 residues. V was shortened by 5 bases and J by 3 bases, with 19 bases between the two germline ends. CDR3: CASSPGGHGGDYGYTF. CDR3 DNA sequence: TGTGCCAGCAGTCCCGGTGGACATGGCGGGGACTATGGCTACACCTTC.

This clone was counted a single time. The V call is TRBV5-1, the J call TRBJ2-7; D ambiguous. Germline V CDR1 and CDR2: SGHRS, YFSETQ. The CDR3 is made up of 12 amino acids. With 0 bases removed from V and 3 bases from J, the gap between germline ends came to 4 bases. CDR3 sequence reads: CASSLDNYEQYF. CDR3 nucleotide sequence: TGCGCCAGCAGCTTGGACAACTACGAGCAGTACTTC.

The rearrangement uses TRBV19 and TRBJ2-3; a possible D gene is TRBD2 (6 bases). Trimming took 5 bases from V and 10 from J, leaving 19 bases between them. Germline V lookup: CDR1 LNHDA, CDR2 SQIVND (reference sequence). The CDR3 runs to 14 residues. The CDR3 DNA follows: TGTGCCAGTAGTTCTGCCGGGGGTCCGAATCCGCAGTATTTT. Amino acids: CASSSAGGPNPQYF.

J is TRBJ2-1 and V is TRBV2; TRBD2 matches at 8 bases. The V gene end was trimmed by 5 bases and the J gene end by 9 bases; junction bases not matched to a gene: 6. The CDR3 has 13 residues. Looked up from germline, CDR1 is SNHLY and CDR2 is FYNNEI. CDR3 region: CASSREGLSEQFF. CDR3 DNA: TGTGCCAGCAGTCGGGAGGGGCTAAGTGAGCAGTTCTTC.

This clone was counted once. The CDR3 DNA follows: TGCAGCGTTACGGGGGGAGCTGGGGCCAACGTCCTGACTTTC. Translated, it gives CSVTGGAGANVLTF. The chain uses TRBV29-1 and TRBJ2-6; 7 bases agree with TRBD2. Germline CDR1 reads SQVTM; CDR2 reads ANQGSEA. J was trimmed by 2 bases and V by 5 bases; bases with no gene match: 3. The CDR3 is made up of 14 amino acids.

V is TRBV12-3 or TRBV12-4 and J is TRBJ1-1; a weak D match, TRBD1 (5 bases). The V and J ends lost 4 bases and 6 bases respectively, with 9 bases between them. The CDR3 loop spans 12 amino acids. The DNA of the CDR3 is TGTGCCAGCAGTTCCCAGGGCTCTGAAGCTTTCTTT. Residues: CASSSQGSEAFF.

The CDR3 protein is CASSEVQGASYEQYF. CDR3 bases: TGTGCCAGCAGTGAAGTTCAGGGGGCTTCCTACGAGCAGTACTTC. The gene calls are TRBV6-1 and TRBJ2-7, with 8 bases aligning to TRBD1. V lost 1 base, J lost 1 base, and 3 bases stayed unmatched. The CDR3 is 15 amino acids. Germline CDR1 reads MNHNS; CDR2 reads SASEGT.

The chain couples TRBV2 to TRBJ2-7; D ambiguous. The CDR3 has 10 amino acids. V lost 8 bases, J lost 5 bases, and 7 bases lay in between. Germline V gene data show CDR1 as SNHLY and CDR2 as FYNNEI. The CDR3 loop is CASLQDEQYF. CDR3 DNA: TGTGCCAGCTTGCAGGACGAGCAGTACTTC.

The chain employs TRBV19 and TRBJ2-3; weak D call: TRBD2 (6 bases). The ends were cut back, 5 bases at V and 0 bases at J, with 9 bases in the middle. This CDR3 has 14 amino acids. In germline, CDR1 is LNHDA, CDR2 SQIVND (reference sequence). The CDR3 protein is CASSARGSTDTQYF. The CDR3 DNA reads as TGTGCCAGTAGTGCCCGGGGGAGCACAGATACGCAGTATTTT. The full variable domain, in which reference TRBV19 and TRBJ2-3 provide the parts outside the CDR3, is DGGITQSPKYLFRKEGQNVTLSCEQNLNHDAMYWYRQDPGQGLRLIYYSQIVNDFQKGDIAEGYSVSREKKESFPLTVTSAQKNPTAFYLCASSARGSTDTQYFGPGTRLTVL.

This clone has only one observation. This sequence joins TRBV7-8 and TRBJ2-3; tentative D call: TRBD2 (6 bases). V lost 1 base to trimming and J lost 0 bases, with 11 bases between them. CDR1 SGHVS and CDR2 FQNEAQ come from the germline V gene. This CDR3 is built from 16 residues. CDR3 sequence reads: CASSLGIAVSTDTQYF. CDR3 in DNA: TGTGCCAGCAGCTTAGGGATAGCGGTTAGCACAGATACGCAGTATTTT.

V and J are TRBV5-4 and TRBJ2-1; TRBD2 matches at 16 bases. The germline CDR1 and CDR2 sequences are SGHNT and YYREEE (reference sequence). The V segment lost 5 bases and the J segment 8 bases; nucleotides outside the gene matches: 4. There are 15 residues in the CDR3. The CDR3 spells CASRGGLAGGDEQFF. In DNA form, the CDR3 reads TGTGCCAGCAGGGGGGGACTAGCGGGAGGGGATGAGCAGTTCTTC.

The chain carries TRBV11-3 and TRBJ2-7; 7 positions match TRBD2. The CDR3 spans 15 residues. Germline V lookup: CDR1 SGHNT, CDR2 YENEEA. The trim removed 1 base at V and 3 bases at J, leaving 6 bases unmatched. The CDR3 DNA reads TGTGCCAGCAGCTTAGGGGCTTCTAGCGGCTACGAGCAGTACTTC. Amino acid sequence: CASSLGASSGYEQYF.

J is TRBJ2-7 and V is TRBV21-1; whether TRBD1, the table's D call, matches the DNA was not checked. TRBV21-1 has pseudogene status. The CDR3 has 15 amino acids. The CDR3: CASSRKLLTGAPQYV. CDR3 DNA sequence: TGTGCCAGCAGCCGGAAGTTATTGACAGGGGCCCCCCAGTACGTC.

The V call is TRBV5-1, the J call TRBJ2-1, with TRBD2 identical over 11 bases. From germline, CDR1 is SGHRS and CDR2 YFSETQ. This CDR3 region has 15 residues. The V and J ends lost 4 bases and 4 bases, in that order; junction bases with no gene match: 4. The CDR3 coding sequence is TGCGCCAGCAGCGTGACTAGCGGGAAGTACAATGAGCAGTTCTTC. This sequence encodes CASSVTSGKYNEQFF.

The J gene is TRBJ2-3, the V gene TRBV7-9; tentative D call: TRBD2 (6 bases). This CDR3 has 16 amino acids. V was cut by 5 bases and J by 1 base, with 16 bases left in between. The V gene's germline CDR1 is SEHNR and CDR2 FQNEAQ (reference sequence). The CDR3 nucleotides read TGTGCCAGCAGCCCGCGGAGCGGGCGTCGCACAGATACGCAGTATTTT. Its translation: CASSPRSGRRTDTQYF.

The gene calls are TRBV10-2 and TRBJ1-1, with 7 bases matching TRBD1. Germline V gene data show CDR1 as WSHSY and CDR2 as SAAADI. This CDR3 region has 16 residues. V lost 0 bases to trimming and J lost 2 bases; unmatched junction nucleotides: 6. CDR3 nucleotide sequence: TGCGCCAGCAGTGAGTCGAAAAGACAGGGAAACACTGAAGCTTTCTTT. Protein product: CASSESKRQGNTEAFF.

This chain connects TRBV24-1 to TRBJ1-1; D unclear. V was clipped by 6 bases and J by 4 bases, with 14 bases between them. This CDR3 contains 14 residues. Germline V gene sequence: CDR1 KGHDR, CDR2 SFDVKD. CDR3 residues: CATSHDGEGTEAFF. In DNA, the CDR3 is TGTGCCACCAGTCATGACGGGGAGGGCACTGAAGCTTTCTTT.

The chain employs TRBV6-4 and TRBJ2-1, with D perhaps TRBD2 (5 bases). Trimming stripped 9 bases from V and 10 bases from J, with 13 bases between. The CDR3 has 11 residues. The germline CDR1 and CDR2 sequences are MRHNA and SNTAGT. CDR3 protein: CARTSLAEQFF. CDR3 DNA sequence: TGTGCCAGAACGTCGTTAGCGGAGCAGTTCTTC.

The J gene is TRBJ2-1, the V gene TRBV19, with 7 nucleotides matching TRBD1. The V gene's germline CDR1 is LNHDA and CDR2 SQIVND (reference sequence). J gave up 6 bases and V 9 bases, and 11 bases lay outside the gene matches. The CDR3 extends over 14 amino acids. CDR3 in amino acids: CASQQQGGINEQFF. For the CDR3, the DNA is TGTGCCAGCCAACAACAAGGGGGCATCAATGAGCAGTTCTTC.

The chain uses TRBV9 and TRBJ2-3; TRBD1 aligns across 8 bases. Unmatched junction bases numbered 11, after V lost 4 bases and J lost 7 bases. Germline values: CDR1 SGDLS, CDR2 YYNGEE. This CDR3 has 15 residues. CDR3: CASSLPRTGLNTQYF. The DNA of the CDR3 is TGTGCCAGCAGCCTTCCCCGGACAGGGTTGAATACGCAGTATTTT.

This clone was seen more than once but under ten times. V is TRBV28 and J is TRBJ2-5; 10 bases fit TRBD1. Looked up from germline, CDR1 is MDHEN and CDR2 is SYDVKM. The CDR3 spans 16 residues. The trim removed 4 bases at V and 5 bases at J, leaving 10 bases unmatched. In DNA form, the CDR3 reads TGTGCCAGCAGTTCACCGGGACAGGGGTATACGGAGACCCAGTACTTC. Amino acids: CASSSPGQGYTETQYF.

The chain combines TRBV11-3 with TRBJ2-3; 7 bases are shared with TRBD1. V shed 2 bases, J shed 2 bases, and the junction held 10 bases outside the gene matches. The CDR3 is made up of 17 amino acids. The germline V gene has CDR1 SGHNT and CDR2 YENEEA. The DNA of the CDR3 is TGTGCCAGCAGCTTACCGACTTCCGGGACAGCCACAGATACGCAGTATTTT. It translates to CASSLPTSGTATDTQYF.